These 26 T cell receptor beta chains came from one sample sequenced in a study of T cells of healthy individuals. TCRdb fed the 5' RACE reads into MiXCR, producing one record per CDR3 protein. This table has 95,000 to 100,000 distinct CDR3 sequences, roughly a sixth appearing once. These receptors were collected from a human donor in good health.

This clonotype appeared many times. The chain combines TRBV28 with TRBJ1-4, with D possibly matching TRBD1 (5 bases). Germline V CDR1 and CDR2: MDHEN, SYDVKM. The CDR3 is 14 amino acids. Trimming left V 7 bases short and J 5 bases short, with 14 bases between. The CDR3 DNA reads as TGTGCCAGCACCGCTCGCGGGGGGAATGAAAAACTGTTTTTT. It encodes CASTARGGNEKLFF.

This clonotype was found many times. J is TRBJ2-1 and V is TRBV10-3, with D hard to call. V was shortened by 3 bases and J by 6 bases, with 9 bases between the two germline ends. The CDR3 sequence is 13 residues long. CDR1 is ENHRY and CDR2 is SYGVKD in the germline V gene. The CDR3 protein is CAISERQSNEQFF. The CDR3 DNA reads as TGTGCCATCAGTGAACGGCAGAGCAATGAGCAGTTCTTC.

This chain uses TRBV20-1 with TRBJ2-5, with unresolved D. CDR1 and CDR2 (germline): DFQATT, SNEGSKA (reference sequence). The CDR3 has 12 amino acids. Trimming stripped 3 bases from V and 5 bases from J, with 10 bases between. The CDR3 here is CSARVQRETQYF. The CDR3 nucleotides are TGCAGTGCTAGGGTTCAGAGGGAGACCCAGTACTTC.

About this clonotype itself: An end of the junction differs from the germline gene, which may be a read error. The gene calls are TRBV10-3 and TRBJ2-1; 10 positions agree with TRBD2. The CDR3 contains 19 residues. CDR1 is ENHRY and CDR2 is SYGVKD in the germline V gene. The CDR3 DNA reads as TGTGCCATCGGTGAGAGACCAACCATGACTAGCGGGCATTACAATGAGCAGTTCTTC. This encodes CAIGERPTMTSGHYNEQFF.

There are many counts of this clonotype. The CDR3 is CASSVTSGGPDTQYF. In nucleotides, the CDR3 is TGTGCCAGCAGTGTGACTAGCGGGGGGCCAGATACGCAGTATTTT. The rearrangement uses TRBV6-1 and TRBJ2-3; 13 nucleotides line up with TRBD2. The trim removed 4 bases at V and 4 bases at J, leaving 2 bases unmatched. From germline, CDR1 is MNHNS and CDR2 SASEGT. CDR3 length equals 15 residues.

V gene TRBV10-3 combines with J gene TRBJ2-1; 11 bases fit TRBD2. Germline CDR1 and CDR2: ENHRY and SYGVKD. This CDR3 spans 13 amino acids. Trimming cost V 6 bases and J 5 bases; bases outside gene matches: 0. This CDR3 is CAIRGLADNEQFF. The CDR3 coding sequence is TGTGCCATCAGGGGACTAGCGGACAATGAGCAGTTCTTC.

The genes are TRBV20-1 and TRBJ2-5; perhaps D is TRBD1 or TRBD2 (6 bases each). This CDR3 has 13 amino acids. The V end lost 2 bases, the J end lost 5 bases, and 12 bases lay between the germline ends. CDR1 and CDR2 (germline): DFQATT, SNEGSKA (reference sequence). The CDR3 loop reads CSARKGGEETQYF. The CDR3 DNA reads as TGCAGTGCTAGAAAGGGGGGCGAGGAGACCCAGTACTTC.

CDR3 residues: CASSQDRGASYNEQFF. Written as DNA, the CDR3 is TGTGCCAGCAGCCAAGATAGGGGGGCCTCCTACAATGAGCAGTTCTTC. This chain joins TRBV14 and TRBJ2-1; D is possibly TRBD1 or TRBD2 (6 bases each). Trimming stripped 0 bases from V and 0 bases from J, with 9 bases between. Germline CDR1 is SGHDN and CDR2 is FVKESK. There are 16 residues in the CDR3.

The chain joins TRBV4-2 to TRBJ2-7; D gene uncertain. Trimming shortened V by 1 base and J by 7 bases, and 14 bases separated the two germline ends. The CDR3 length is 14 residues. Germline V lookup: CDR1 LGHNA, CDR2 YNFKEQ. DNA for the CDR3: TGTGCCAGCAGCCAAGTAGGTGCCCTAAAGGAGCAGTACTTC. Amino acid sequence: CASSQVGALKEQYF.

The chain couples TRBV6-2 or TRBV6-3 to TRBJ2-6; D gene unclear. CDR1 is MNHEY, CDR2 SVGEGT, per germline. This CDR3 is built from 17 residues. Trimming left V 0 bases short and J 0 bases short, with 9 bases between. CDR3 loop: CASSYSRSSSGANVLTF. DNA for the CDR3: TGTGCCAGCAGTTACTCGCGTAGCAGCTCTGGGGCCAACGTCCTGACTTTC.

This chain links TRBV21-1 with TRBJ2-6; the table's D gene call, TRBD2, was not cross checked with the DNA. TRBV21-1 is noted as a pseudogene. The CDR3 extends over 17 amino acids. The CDR3 is CASSKGEGYSGANVLTF. The CDR3, as DNA: TGTGCCAGCAGCAAGGGGGAGGGGTACTCTGGGGCCAACGTCCTGACTTTC.

This clonotype was picked up many times. The CDR3 sequence is CASSFANEQFF. CDR3 DNA sequence: TGCGCCAGCAGCTTTGCGAATGAGCAGTTCTTC. The chain joins TRBV5-1 to TRBJ2-1; D not resolved. CDR3 length: 11 residues. Germline V gene lookup returns CDR1 SGHRS and CDR2 YFSETQ. V shed 2 bases and J shed 7 bases, with 4 bases lying between them.

This clonotype was observed a handful of times. V usage is TRBV4-3 and J usage is TRBJ1-2; D is unclear. The CDR3 covers 14 residues. The germline V gene encodes CDR1 LGHNA and CDR2 YSLEER. V shed 0 bases and J shed 8 bases, with 13 bases lying between them. CDR3 DNA sequence: TGCGCCAGCAGCCAAGAATCGCGGGATGCGGGCTACACCTTC. It translates to CASSQESRDAGYTF.

This clonotype was picked up a small number of times. The chain combines TRBV6-2 or TRBV6-3 with TRBJ1-5; D unresolved. The V and J ends lost 3 bases and 5 bases respectively, with 5 bases between them. The CDR3 has 12 residues. Germline CDR1 MNHEY, CDR2 SVGEGT. The CDR3 spells CASSYGDQPQHF. The CDR3 region has the DNA TGTGCCAGCAGTTATGGGGATCAGCCCCAGCATTTT.

J is TRBJ1-6 and V is TRBV4-2; a weak D match, TRBD1 (5 bases). CDR1 LGHNA and CDR2 YNFKEQ come from the germline V gene. The CDR3 covers 16 residues. Trimming cost V 0 bases and J 9 bases, with 15 bases left between them. The CDR3 sequence: CASSQDIGARTSPLHF. The CDR3 DNA follows: TGTGCCAGCAGCCAAGATATTGGGGCGAGGACTTCACCCCTCCACTTT.

This clonotype was counted a few times. The chain links TRBV4-2 to TRBJ2-1; 13 bases are a match to TRBD2. Germline assignment: CDR1 LGHNA and CDR2 YNFKEQ. J was trimmed by 10 bases and V by 4 bases; bases with no gene match: 10. The CDR3 sequence is 16 residues long. CDR3 protein: CASSLPLAGGQREQFF. Here the CDR3 DNA reads TGTGCCAGCAGCCTCCCACTAGCGGGAGGGCAAAGGGAGCAGTTCTTC.

V is TRBV2 and J is TRBJ2-3; tentatively, D is TRBD1 (5 bases). Trimming removed 7 bases at V and 2 bases at J, with 7 bases between. The length of the CDR3 is 12 residues. The V gene's germline CDR1 is SNHLY and CDR2 FYNNEI. The CDR3 DNA is TGTGCCAGCACGGACAACACAGATACGCAGTATTTT. This sequence encodes CASTDNTDTQYF.

The chain couples TRBV25-1 to TRBJ2-1; D not certain. The germline gives CDR1 MGHDK, CDR2 SYGVNS. This CDR3 spans 13 amino acids. V lost 2 bases to trimming and J lost 7 bases, with 9 bases between them. The CDR3 region is CASSELDPNEQFF. The CDR3 DNA reads TGTGCCAGCAGTGAACTGGACCCAAATGAGCAGTTCTTC. The full variable domain, with the rest looked up from reference TRBV25-1 and TRBJ2-1, is EADIYQTPRYLVIGTGKKITLECSQTMGHDKMYWYQQDPGMELHLIHYSYGVNSTEKGDLSSESTVSRIRTEHFPLTLESARPSHTSQYLCASSELDPNEQFFGPGTRLTVL.

The chain couples TRBV28 to TRBJ2-5, with 10 bases that match TRBD2. The CDR3 consists of 19 residues. Trimming took 2 bases from V and 5 from J; bases not matched to a gene: 17. The germline gives CDR1 MDHEN, CDR2 SYDVKM. In DNA, the CDR3 is TGTGCCAGCAGTTTAGTCCTGAGTCTAGCGGGAGACCGCCAGGAGACCCAGTACTTC. Translation gives CASSLVLSLAGDRQETQYF.

This clonotype was observed a few times. J is TRBJ2-7 and V is TRBV7-8; TRBD1 matches 9 bases. This CDR3 spans 15 amino acids. V lost 5 bases and J lost 7; bases outside the gene matches: 12. Germline lookup yields CDR1 SGHVS and CDR2 FQNEAQ. The CDR3 sequence is CASSNPGQGVREQYF. The CDR3 region has the DNA TGTGCCAGCAGCAACCCGGGACAGGGAGTGAGGGAGCAGTACTTC. Supplemented by reference TRBV7-8 and TRBJ2-7, the full variable domain reads GAGVSQSPRYKVAKRGQDVALRCDPISGHVSLFWYQQALGQGPEFLTYFQNEAQLDKSGLPSDRFFAERPEGSVSTLKIQRTQQEDSAVYLCASSNPGQGVREQYFGPGTRLTVT.

V gene TRBV5-6 combines with J gene TRBJ2-7; tentative D call: TRBD1 (5 bases). This CDR3 comprises 15 residues. Between the trimmed V and J ends, which lost 5 bases and 7 bases, there was a span of 22 bases. Germline lookup yields CDR1 SGHDT and CDR2 YYEEEE. CDR3 coding DNA: TGTGCCAGCAGGGCAATCAGGGATTCGGTACAAGAGCAGTACTTC. It translates to CASRAIRDSVQEQYF.

This clonotype was recorded a few times. V gene TRBV2 combines with J gene TRBJ1-3; a possible D gene is TRBD1 (6 bases). CDR3 length: 13 residues. CDR1 and CDR2 from the germline V gene are SNHLY and FYNNEI. V was clipped by 3 bases and J by 8 bases, with 11 bases between them. This CDR3 is CASSESRGDTIYF. CDR3 nucleotide sequence: TGTGCCAGCAGTGAGTCCAGGGGAGACACCATATATTTT.

This clonotype came up many times. The chain recombines TRBV29-1 with TRBJ2-7; D may be TRBD2 (6 bases). Trimming removed 5 bases at V and 1 base at J, with 12 bases between. Germline CDR1 is SQVTM and CDR2 is ANQGSEA. The CDR3 has 13 residues. The DNA of the CDR3 is TGCAGCGTTCGGGGGATAGCTTCCTACGAGCAGTACTTC. Amino acids: CSVRGIASYEQYF.

This clonotype has a handful of counts. This chain joins TRBV7-8 and TRBJ2-2; D remains unclear. From germline, CDR1 is SGHVS and CDR2 FQNEAQ. The CDR3 contains 18 residues. V lost 1 base and J lost 0, with 15 bases in between. CDR3 protein: CASSLDYLSAANTGELFF. The DNA for the CDR3 is TGTGCCAGCAGCTTAGATTATTTAAGTGCAGCGAACACCGGGGAGCTGTTTTTT.

This rearrangement joins TRBV29-1 to TRBJ1-1, with a possible D match to TRBD1 (5 bases). Per the germline V gene, CDR1 is SQVTM and CDR2 is ANQGSEA. There are 12 residues in the CDR3. V was clipped by 2 bases and J by 5 bases, with 9 bases between them. Written as DNA, the CDR3 is TGCAGCGTTGAAAAGGGGCCAACTGAAGCTTTCTTT. Translating gives CSVEKGPTEAFF. Complete variable domain (other parts from reference TRBV29-1 and TRBJ1-1): SAVISQKPSRDICQRGTSLTIQCQVDSQVTMMFWYRQQPGQSLTLIATANQGSEATYESGFVIDKFPISRPNLTFSTLTVSNMSPEDSSIYLCSVEKGPTEAFFGQGTRLTVV.

This clonotype was seen at least ten times. The chain combines TRBV6-5 with TRBJ1-1, with TRBD1 identical over 7 bases. The CDR3 is 14 amino acids. J gave up 10 bases and V 6 bases, and 14 bases lay outside the gene matches. Germline CDR1 reads MNHEY; CDR2 reads SVGAGI. The CDR3 loop is CASSRGKGALRAFF. The DNA for the CDR3 is TGTGCCAGCAGCCGCGGTAAGGGGGCTTTGCGAGCTTTCTTT.